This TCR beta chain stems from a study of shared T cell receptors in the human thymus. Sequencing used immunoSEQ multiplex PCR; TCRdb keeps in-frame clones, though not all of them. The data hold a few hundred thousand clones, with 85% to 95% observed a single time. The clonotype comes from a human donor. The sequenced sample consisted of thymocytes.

The CDR3 nucleotides are TGCAGTGCTAGGCTTCATGAGCAGTTCTTC. This sequence encodes CSARLHEQFF. V and J are TRBV20-1 and TRBJ2-1; no definite D call. Looked up from germline, CDR1 is DFQATT and CDR2 is SNEGSKA (reference sequence). Trimming cost V 3 bases and J 8 bases, with 5 bases left between them. This CDR3 contains 10 residues.